A selection of T cell receptor beta chains follows, all from one sample in a study of T cells in Graves' hyperthyroidism and ophthalmopathy. MiXCR, run by TCRdb on the multiplex PCR reads, gives a single entry per CDR3 protein. The table lists about 610,000 distinct CDR3 sequences, 40% to 55% of them singletons. Source material: peripheral blood or thyroid tissue (not recorded which). These receptors all stem from a woman in her late teens or twenties with Graves' hyperthyroidism. Each CDR3 is given with its conserved first and last residue. Each record gives: clone size, J gene, V gene, D gene, CDR3 DNA, CDR3 protein. A D gene is named only where the DNA matches it firmly. Not all rows give a size; the values are once, few, many and, for expanded clones, a class.

abundance: many; j_gene: TRBJ2-5; v_gene: TRBV4-1; d_gene: .; CDR3nt: TGCGCCAGCAGCCAAGATGGCCAGGGGACGGAGACCCAGTACTTC; CDR3aa: CASSQDGQGTETQYF
abundance: .; j_gene: TRBJ1-1; v_gene: TRBV7-2; d_gene: .; CDR3nt: TGTGCCAGCAGCTCTTGGCAGGGCACTGAAGCTTTCTTT; CDR3aa: CASSSWQGTEAFF
abundance: .; j_gene: TRBJ2-1; v_gene: TRBV9; d_gene: .; CDR3nt: TGTGCCAGCAGCGTAGTAGGGGACAATGAGCAGTTCTTC; CDR3aa: CASSVVGDNEQFF
abundance: many; j_gene: TRBJ1-1; v_gene: TRBV7-2; d_gene: .; CDR3nt: TGTGCCAGCAGGCTTGCCACTGAAGCTTTCTTT; CDR3aa: CASRLATEAFF
abundance: .; j_gene: TRBJ2-1; v_gene: TRBV11-2; d_gene: TRBD2; CDR3nt: TGTGCCAGCAGCTCCCCCTTTTGGGAGGGCCTAAATGAGCAGTTCTTC; CDR3aa: CASSSPFWEGLNEQFF
abundance: .; j_gene: TRBJ1-3; v_gene: TRBV11-3; d_gene: .; CDR3nt: TGTGCCAGCAGCGTAGTTGTACAGGAAGGAAACACCATATATTTT; CDR3aa: CASSVVVQEGNTIYF
abundance: many; j_gene: TRBJ1-4; v_gene: TRBV11-2; d_gene: .; CDR3nt: TGTGCCAGCAGTCACGTAGGGGGTGAAAAACTGTTTTTT; CDR3aa: CASSHVGGEKLFF
abundance: many; j_gene: TRBJ1-2; v_gene: TRBV5-1; d_gene: .; CDR3nt: TGCGCCAGCAGCTTGGCGGACGGGGGCGAGTTTGGCTACACCTTC; CDR3aa: CASSLADGGEFGYTF
abundance: .; j_gene: TRBJ1-2; v_gene: TRBV9; d_gene: TRBD1; CDR3nt: TGTGCCAGCAGCGATCCCCGAGGGGGCGAGGTTTATGGCTACACCTTC; CDR3aa: CASSDPRGGEVYGYTF
abundance: many; j_gene: TRBJ2-5; v_gene: TRBV4-2; d_gene: .; CDR3nt: TGTGCCAGCAGCCAGACAACGGTCCAAGAGACCCAGTACTTC; CDR3aa: CASSQTTVQETQYF
abundance: .; j_gene: TRBJ2-7; v_gene: TRBV7-4; d_gene: .; CDR3nt: TGCGCCTGCAGCCCCGGGGGATACGAGCAGTACTTC; CDR3aa: CACSPGGYEQYF
abundance: many; j_gene: TRBJ1-4; v_gene: TRBV15; d_gene: .; CDR3nt: TGTGCCACCAGCAGCGGTGCCAAACTGTTTTTT; CDR3aa: CATSSGAKLFF
abundance: many; j_gene: TRBJ2-2; v_gene: TRBV6-2/TRBV6-3; d_gene: .; CDR3nt: TGTGCCAGCAGTTACTCGGGAGACCGCCGGGAGCTGTTTTTT; CDR3aa: CASSYSGDRRELFF
abundance: .; j_gene: TRBJ2-7; v_gene: TRBV7-9; d_gene: TRBD2; CDR3nt: TGTGCCAGCAGCTTAGCCCTAGGACGGGGGGTGTACGAGCAGTACTTC; CDR3aa: CASSLALGRGVYEQYF
abundance: few; j_gene: TRBJ1-2; v_gene: TRBV18; d_gene: .; CDR3nt: TGTGCCAGCTCACCCCAGAGCAAGCTTGGCGGCTACACCTTC; CDR3aa: CASSPQSKLGGYTF
abundance: many; j_gene: TRBJ2-5; v_gene: TRBV3-1; d_gene: .; CDR3nt: TGTGCCAGCAGCCCAAGCCATCCGGGAAGAGAGACCCAGTACTTC; CDR3aa: CASSPSHPGRETQYF
abundance: .; j_gene: TRBJ2-1; v_gene: TRBV24-1; d_gene: TRBD2; CDR3nt: TGTGCCACCAGTGACCTCCTAGCGGGAGGGTTCGATGAGCAGTTCTTC; CDR3aa: CATSDLLAGGFDEQFF
abundance: many; j_gene: TRBJ2-5; v_gene: TRBV29-1; d_gene: .; CDR3nt: TGCAGCGTTGAAAGGGGTCGGGGCAGGGCTCAAGAGACCCAGTACTTC; CDR3aa: CSVERGRGRAQETQYF
abundance: many; j_gene: TRBJ2-5; v_gene: TRBV7-2; d_gene: TRBD2; CDR3nt: TGTGCCAGCAGCTTAGTGGTAGCGGGAGGGCCCGAATCCTTGGGTTTCTCTTTC; CDR3aa: CASSLVVAGGPESLGFSF
abundance: many; j_gene: TRBJ1-2; v_gene: TRBV7-9; d_gene: .; CDR3nt: TGTGCCAGCAGCTTAGGCGCCGCGCATGGCTACACCTTC; CDR3aa: CASSLGAAHGYTF
abundance: .; j_gene: TRBJ2-2; v_gene: TRBV5-8; d_gene: TRBD2; CDR3nt: TGTGCCAGCAGCCAAGTCGGGACTAGCGGGGCCGGGGGGCTGTTTTTT; CDR3aa: CASSQVGTSGAGGLFF
abundance: many; j_gene: TRBJ2-7; v_gene: TRBV4-1; d_gene: TRBD2; CDR3nt: TGCGCCAGCAGCCAAAGTATACTAGCGGGATCCGAGCAGTACTTC; CDR3aa: CASSQSILAGSEQYF
abundance: .; j_gene: TRBJ2-1; v_gene: TRBV7-9; d_gene: TRBD2; CDR3nt: TGTGCCAGCAGCTTAACGTCTAGCGGGACGGGTGAGCAGTTCTTC; CDR3aa: CASSLTSSGTGEQFF